The sequence of this TCR beta chain was determined in a study of CD8+CD57+ T cells in acquired aplastic anemia. Study details: The mean DNA yield obtained from sorted CD4+ and CD8+ cells came to roughly 3 ug.

The study profiled TCR beta VDJ and CDR3 using genomic DNA as template. TCRdb reprocessed the reads via MiXCR and lists one record per CDR3 protein. The sample contains some 180,000 distinct CDR3 sequences, roughly 65% of which appear only once. This clonotype appeared a single time. Whoever was chosen for sequencing had shown CD8+CD57+ cell expansion by flow cytometry. The ends were cut back, 1 base at V and 9 bases at J, with 13 bases in the middle. Looked up from germline, CDR1 is SGHTA and CDR2 is FQGNSA. The CDR3 has 13 residues. V gene TRBV7-2 combines with J gene TRBJ2-7; the D is unclear. This clonotype originated in a human donor with aplastic anemia. The sample consisted of sorted CD4+, CD8+, or CD8+CD57+ T cells (not recorded which) from PBMCs. The CDR3 region has the DNA TGTGCCAGCAGCTTAGTCGATTTTGATGGGCAGTACTTC. It codes for CASSLVDFDGQYF. Complete variable domain (other parts from reference TRBV7-2 and TRBJ2-7): GAGVSQSPSNKVTEKGKDVELRCDPISGHTALYWYRQSLGQGLEFLIYFQGNSAPDKSGLPSDRFSAERTGGSVSTLTIQRTQQEDSAVYLCASSLVDFDGQYFGPGTRLTVT.